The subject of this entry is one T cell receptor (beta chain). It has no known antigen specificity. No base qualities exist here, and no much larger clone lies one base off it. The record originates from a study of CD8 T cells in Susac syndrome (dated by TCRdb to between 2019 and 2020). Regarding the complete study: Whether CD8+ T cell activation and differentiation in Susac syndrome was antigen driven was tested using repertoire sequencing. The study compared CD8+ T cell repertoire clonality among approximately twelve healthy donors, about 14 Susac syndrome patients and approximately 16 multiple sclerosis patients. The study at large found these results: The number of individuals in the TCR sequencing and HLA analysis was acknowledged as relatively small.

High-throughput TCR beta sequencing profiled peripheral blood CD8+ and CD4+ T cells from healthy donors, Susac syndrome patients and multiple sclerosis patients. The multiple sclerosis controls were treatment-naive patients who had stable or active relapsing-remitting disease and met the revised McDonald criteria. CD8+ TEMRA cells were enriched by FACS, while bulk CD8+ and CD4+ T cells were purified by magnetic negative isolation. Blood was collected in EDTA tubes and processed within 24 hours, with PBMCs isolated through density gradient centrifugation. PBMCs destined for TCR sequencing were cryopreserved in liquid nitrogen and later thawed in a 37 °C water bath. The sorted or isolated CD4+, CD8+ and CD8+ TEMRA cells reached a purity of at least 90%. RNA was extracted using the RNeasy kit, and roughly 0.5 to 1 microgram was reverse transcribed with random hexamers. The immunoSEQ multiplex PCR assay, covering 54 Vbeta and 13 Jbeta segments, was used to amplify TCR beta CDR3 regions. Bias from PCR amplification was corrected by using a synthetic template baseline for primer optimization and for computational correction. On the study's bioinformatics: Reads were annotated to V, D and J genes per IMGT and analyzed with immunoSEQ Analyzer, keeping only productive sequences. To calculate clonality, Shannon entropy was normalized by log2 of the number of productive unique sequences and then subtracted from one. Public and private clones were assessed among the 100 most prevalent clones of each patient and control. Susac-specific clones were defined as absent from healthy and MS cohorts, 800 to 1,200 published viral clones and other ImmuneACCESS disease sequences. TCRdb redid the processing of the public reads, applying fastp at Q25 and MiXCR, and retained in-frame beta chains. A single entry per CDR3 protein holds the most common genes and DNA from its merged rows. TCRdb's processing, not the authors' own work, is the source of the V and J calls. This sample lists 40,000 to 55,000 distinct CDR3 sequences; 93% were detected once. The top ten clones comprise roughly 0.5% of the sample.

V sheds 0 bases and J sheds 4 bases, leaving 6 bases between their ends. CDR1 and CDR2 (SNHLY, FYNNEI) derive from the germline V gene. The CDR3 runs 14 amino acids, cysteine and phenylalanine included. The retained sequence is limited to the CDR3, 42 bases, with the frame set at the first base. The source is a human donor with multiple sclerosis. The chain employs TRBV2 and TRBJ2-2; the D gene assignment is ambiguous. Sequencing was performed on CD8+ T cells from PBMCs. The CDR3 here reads CASSEAPTTGELFF. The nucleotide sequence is TGTGCCAGCAGTGAAGCTCCGACCACCGGGGAGCTGTTTTTT. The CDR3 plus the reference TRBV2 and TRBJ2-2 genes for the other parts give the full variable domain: EPEVTQTPSHQVTQMGQEVILRCVPISNHLYFYWYRQILGQKVEFLVSFYNNEISEKSEIFDDQFSVERPDGSNFTLKIRSTKLEDSAMYFCASSEAPTTGELFFGEGSRLTVL.